This T cell receptor beta chain was sequenced for a study of beta chain features in type 1 diabetes. Study at large: No patient-donor differences in age, gender, total cells or subset yield. Sorted cells numbering over 95,000,000 were examined across all samples. Study observations and caveats: Significant though moderate, a shortening of TCRB CDR3s appeared in all four CD4+ subsets of Type 1 diabetes patients.

CDR1 is SNHLY, CDR2 FYNNEI, per germline. The CDR3 totals 15 residues. Trimming cost V 3 bases and J 2 bases; bases outside gene matches: 4. As concerns this clone: Its target is not known.

Isolated RNA was reverse transcribed in full, so expressed TCRB transcripts were sequenced. The method was immunoSEQ multiplex PCR; TCRdb's version includes in-frame clones alone and lacks a portion of them. The sample holds about 180,000 clones, roughly 8% seen once. This TCR derives from a man younger than 35 with type 1 diabetes. The chain links TRBV2 to TRBJ2-1, with 7 bases lining up with TRBD1. The material sequenced was central memory CD4+ T cells from blood. CDR3 sequence (DNA): TGTGCCAGCAGTGATAACAGGGGCCCCTACAATGAGCAGTTCTTC. It specifies CASSDNRGPYNEQFF.